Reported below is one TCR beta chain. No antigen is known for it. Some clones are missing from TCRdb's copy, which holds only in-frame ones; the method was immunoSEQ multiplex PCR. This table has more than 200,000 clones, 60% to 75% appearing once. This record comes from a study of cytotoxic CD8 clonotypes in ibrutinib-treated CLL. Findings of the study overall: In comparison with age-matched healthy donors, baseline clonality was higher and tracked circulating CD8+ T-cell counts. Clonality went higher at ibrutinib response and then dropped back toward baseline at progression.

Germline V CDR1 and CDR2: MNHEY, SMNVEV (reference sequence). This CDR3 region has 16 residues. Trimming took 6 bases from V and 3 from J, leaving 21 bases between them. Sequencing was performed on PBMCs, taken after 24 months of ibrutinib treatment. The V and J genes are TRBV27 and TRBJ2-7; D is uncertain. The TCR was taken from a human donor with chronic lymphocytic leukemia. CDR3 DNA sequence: TGTGCCAGCAGGCCCCAGGATGGTCTAAGTCGCTACGAGCAGTACTTC. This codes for CASRPQDGLSRYEQYF.